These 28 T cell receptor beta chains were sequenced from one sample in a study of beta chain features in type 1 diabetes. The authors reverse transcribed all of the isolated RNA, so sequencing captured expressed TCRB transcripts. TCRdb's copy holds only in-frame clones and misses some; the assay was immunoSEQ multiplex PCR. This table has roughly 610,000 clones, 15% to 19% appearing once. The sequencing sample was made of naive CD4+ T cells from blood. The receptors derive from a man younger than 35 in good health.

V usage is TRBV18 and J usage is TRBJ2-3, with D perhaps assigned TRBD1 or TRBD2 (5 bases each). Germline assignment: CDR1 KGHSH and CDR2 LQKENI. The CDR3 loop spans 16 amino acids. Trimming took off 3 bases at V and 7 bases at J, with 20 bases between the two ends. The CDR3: CASSPNRDPISNTQYF. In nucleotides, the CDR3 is TGTGCCAGCTCACCGAACCGGGACCCCATTTCGAATACGCAGTATTTT.

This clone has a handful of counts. CDR3 sequence (DNA): TGTGCCAGCAGCGTCGACAGGGGAGGATTTGGCTACACCTTC. Translating it yields CASSVDRGGFGYTF. The chain links TRBV7-3 to TRBJ1-2; 8 bases are shared with TRBD1. The V gene's germline CDR1 is SGHTA and CDR2 FQGTGA. Trimming cost V 5 bases and J 7 bases; bases outside gene matches: 9. This CDR3 is 14 amino acids long.

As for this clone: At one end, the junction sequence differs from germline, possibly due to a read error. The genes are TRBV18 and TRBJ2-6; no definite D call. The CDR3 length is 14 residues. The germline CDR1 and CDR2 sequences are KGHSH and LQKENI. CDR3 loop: CASAPAAGANVLTF. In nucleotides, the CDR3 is TGTGCCAGCGCACCAGCAGCTGGGGCCAACGTCCTGACTTTC. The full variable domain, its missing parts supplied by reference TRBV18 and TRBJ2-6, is NAGVMQNPRHLVRRRGQEARLRCSPMKGHSHVYWYRQLPEEGLKFMVYLQKENIIDESGMPKERFSAEFPKEGPSILRIQQVVRGDSAAYFCASAPAAGANVLTFGAGSRLTVL.

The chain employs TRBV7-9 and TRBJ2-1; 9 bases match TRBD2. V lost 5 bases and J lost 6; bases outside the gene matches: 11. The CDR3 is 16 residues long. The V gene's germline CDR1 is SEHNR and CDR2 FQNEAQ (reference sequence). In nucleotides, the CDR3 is TGTGCCAGCAGCCGATTAGCGGGAGTCCCTCCCAATGAGCAGTTCTTC. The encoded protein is CASSRLAGVPPNEQFF. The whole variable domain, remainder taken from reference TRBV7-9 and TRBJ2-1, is DTGVSQNPRHKITKRGQNVTFRCDPISEHNRLYWYRQTLGQGPEFLTYFQNEAQLEKSRLLSDRFSAERPKGSFSTLEIQRTEQGDSAMYLCASSRLAGVPPNEQFFGPGTRLTVL.

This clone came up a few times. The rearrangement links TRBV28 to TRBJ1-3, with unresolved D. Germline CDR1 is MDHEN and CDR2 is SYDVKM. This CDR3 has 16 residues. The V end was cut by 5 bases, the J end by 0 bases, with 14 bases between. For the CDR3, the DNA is TGTGCCAGCAGTACCCCGGTGAGGCACTCTGGAAACACCATATATTTT. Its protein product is CASSTPVRHSGNTIYF.

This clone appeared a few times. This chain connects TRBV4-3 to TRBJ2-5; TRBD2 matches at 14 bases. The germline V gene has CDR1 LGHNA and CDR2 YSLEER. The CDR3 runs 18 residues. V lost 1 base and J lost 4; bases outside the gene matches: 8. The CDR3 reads CASSQGGLAGGVLETQYF. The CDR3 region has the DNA TGCGCCAGCAGCCAAGGTGGACTAGCGGGAGGAGTCCTAGAGACCCAGTACTTC.

CDR3 nucleotide sequence: TGTGCCATCAGTAAGCAGGGGAAAATCGAGCAGTACTTC. It is translated as CAISKQGKIEQYF. V is TRBV10-3 and J is TRBJ2-7; a possible D gene is TRBD1 (6 bases). This CDR3 contains 13 residues. Germline values: CDR1 ENHRY, CDR2 SYGVKD. The V and J ends lost 5 bases and 6 bases respectively, with 14 bases between them.

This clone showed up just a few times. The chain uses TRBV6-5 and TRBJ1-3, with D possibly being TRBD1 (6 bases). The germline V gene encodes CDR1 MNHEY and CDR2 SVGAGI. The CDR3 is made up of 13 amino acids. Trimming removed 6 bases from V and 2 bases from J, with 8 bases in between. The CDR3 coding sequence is TGTGCCAGCAGACAGGGAGCTGGAAACACCATATATTTT. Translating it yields CASRQGAGNTIYF.

As DNA, the CDR3 is TGTGCCAGTAGTCCCCTCGGGACACATCAGCCCCAGCATTTT. This sequence encodes CASSPLGTHQPQHF. This chain links TRBV19 with TRBJ1-5; D may be TRBD1 (6 bases). With 5 bases removed from V and 5 bases from J, the gap between germline ends came to 13 bases. The CDR3 is 14 residues long. The V gene's germline CDR1 is LNHDA and CDR2 SQIVND (reference sequence). Together with reference TRBV19 and TRBJ1-5, the CDR3 gives the full variable domain: DGGITQSPKYLFRKEGQNVTLSCEQNLNHDAMYWYRQDPGQGLRLIYYSQIVNDFQKGDIAEGYSVSREKKESFPLTVTSAQKNPTAFYLCASSPLGTHQPQHFGDGTRLSIL.

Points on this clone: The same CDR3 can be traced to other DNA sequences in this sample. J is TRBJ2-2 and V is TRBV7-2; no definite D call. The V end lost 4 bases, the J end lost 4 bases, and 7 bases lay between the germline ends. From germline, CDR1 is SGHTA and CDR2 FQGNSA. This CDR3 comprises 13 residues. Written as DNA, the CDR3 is TGTGCCAGCAGCTCCAGGTCCACCGGGGAGCTGTTTTTT. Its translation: CASSSRSTGELFF.

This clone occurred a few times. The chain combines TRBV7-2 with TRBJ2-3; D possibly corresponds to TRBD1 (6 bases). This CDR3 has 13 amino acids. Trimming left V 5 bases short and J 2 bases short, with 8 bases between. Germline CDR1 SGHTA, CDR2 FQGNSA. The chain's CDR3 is CASSRTDTDTQYF. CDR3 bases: TGTGCCAGCAGCCGGACAGACACAGATACGCAGTATTTT.

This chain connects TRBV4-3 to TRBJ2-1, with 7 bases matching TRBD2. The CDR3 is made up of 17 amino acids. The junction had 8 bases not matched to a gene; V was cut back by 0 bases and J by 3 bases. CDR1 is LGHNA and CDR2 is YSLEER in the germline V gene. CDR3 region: CASSQDQASGVYNEQFF. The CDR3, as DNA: TGCGCCAGCAGCCAAGATCAGGCCAGCGGGGTCTACAATGAGCAGTTCTTC.

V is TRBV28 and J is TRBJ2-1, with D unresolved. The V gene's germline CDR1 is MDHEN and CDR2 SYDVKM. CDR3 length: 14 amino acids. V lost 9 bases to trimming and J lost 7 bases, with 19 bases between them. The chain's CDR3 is CASIRGSLGNEQFF. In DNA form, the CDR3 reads TGTGCCAGTATTCGCGGAAGCTTAGGGAATGAGCAGTTCTTC.

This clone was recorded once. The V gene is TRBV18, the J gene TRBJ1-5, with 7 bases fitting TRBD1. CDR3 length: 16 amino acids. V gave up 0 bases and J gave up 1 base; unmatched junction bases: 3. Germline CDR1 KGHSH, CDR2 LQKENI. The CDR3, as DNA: TGTGCCAGCTCACCACCGACAGGGAAAAGCAATCAGCCCCAGCATTTT. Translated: CASSPPTGKSNQPQHF. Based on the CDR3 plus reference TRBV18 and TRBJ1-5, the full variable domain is NAGVMQNPRHLVRRRGQEARLRCSPMKGHSHVYWYRQLPEEGLKFMVYLQKENIIDESGMPKERFSAEFPKEGPSILRIQQVVRGDSAAYFCASSPPTGKSNQPQHFGDGTRLSIL.

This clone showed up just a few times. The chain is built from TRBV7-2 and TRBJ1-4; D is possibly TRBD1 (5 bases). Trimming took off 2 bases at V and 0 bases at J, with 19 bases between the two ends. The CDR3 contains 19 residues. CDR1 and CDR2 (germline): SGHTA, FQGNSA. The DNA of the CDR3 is TGTGCCAGCAGCTTATCTCTTGGACATTCGGTTGCAACTAATGAAAAACTGTTTTTT. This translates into CASSLSLGHSVATNEKLFF.

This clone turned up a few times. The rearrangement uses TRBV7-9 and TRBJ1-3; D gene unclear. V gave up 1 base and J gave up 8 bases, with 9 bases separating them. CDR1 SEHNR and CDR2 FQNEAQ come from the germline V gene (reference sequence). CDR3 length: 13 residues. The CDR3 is CASSLERTDTIYF. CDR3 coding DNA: TGTGCCAGCAGCTTAGAGAGGACGGACACCATATATTTT. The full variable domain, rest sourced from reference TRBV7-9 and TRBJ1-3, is DTGVSQNPRHKITKRGQNVTFRCDPISEHNRLYWYRQTLGQGPEFLTYFQNEAQLEKSRLLSDRFSAERPKGSFSTLEIQRTEQGDSAMYLCASSLERTDTIYFGEGSWLTVV.

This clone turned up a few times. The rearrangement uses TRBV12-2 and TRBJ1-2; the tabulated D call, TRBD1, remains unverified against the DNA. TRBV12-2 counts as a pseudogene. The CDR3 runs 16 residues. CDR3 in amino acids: CASRLAAGSVGYGYTF. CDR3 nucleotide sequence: TGTGCAAGTCGCTTAGCGGCAGGATCAGTTGGCTATGGCTACACCTTC.

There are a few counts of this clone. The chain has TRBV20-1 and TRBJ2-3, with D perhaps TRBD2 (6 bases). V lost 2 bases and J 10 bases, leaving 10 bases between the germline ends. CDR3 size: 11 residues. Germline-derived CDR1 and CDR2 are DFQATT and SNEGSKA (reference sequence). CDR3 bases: TGCAGTGCTAGATCCAGGGAGGCGCAGTATTTT. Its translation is CSARSREAQYF.

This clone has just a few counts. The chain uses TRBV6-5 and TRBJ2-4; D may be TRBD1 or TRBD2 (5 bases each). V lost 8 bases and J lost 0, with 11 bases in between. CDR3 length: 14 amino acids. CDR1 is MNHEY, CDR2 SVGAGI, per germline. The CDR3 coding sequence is TGTGCCAGCGGGACGGTACTAGCCAAAAACATTCAGTACTTC. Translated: CASGTVLAKNIQYF.

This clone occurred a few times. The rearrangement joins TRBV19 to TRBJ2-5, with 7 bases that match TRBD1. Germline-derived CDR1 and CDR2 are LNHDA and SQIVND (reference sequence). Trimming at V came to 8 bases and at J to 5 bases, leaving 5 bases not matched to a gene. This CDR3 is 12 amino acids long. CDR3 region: CASEGAGETQYF. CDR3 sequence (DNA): TGTGCCAGTGAGGGGGCCGGGGAGACCCAGTACTTC.

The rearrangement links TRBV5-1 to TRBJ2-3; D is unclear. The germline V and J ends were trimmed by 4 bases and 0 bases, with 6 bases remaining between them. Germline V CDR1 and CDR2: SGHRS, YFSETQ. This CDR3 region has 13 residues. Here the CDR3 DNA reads TGCGCCAGCAGCCAGCTTAGCACAGATACGCAGTATTTT. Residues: CASSQLSTDTQYF.

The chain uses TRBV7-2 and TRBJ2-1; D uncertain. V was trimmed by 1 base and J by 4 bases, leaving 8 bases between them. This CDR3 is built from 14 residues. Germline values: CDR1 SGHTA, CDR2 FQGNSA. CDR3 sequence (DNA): TGTGCCAGCAGCTTAGATGTTATTTACAATGAGCAGTTCTTC. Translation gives CASSLDVIYNEQFF.

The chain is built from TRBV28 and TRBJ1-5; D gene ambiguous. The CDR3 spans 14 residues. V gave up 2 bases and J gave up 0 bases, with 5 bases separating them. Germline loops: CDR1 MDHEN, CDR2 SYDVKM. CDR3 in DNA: TGTGCCAGCAGTTTAGCAAGTAGCAATCAGCCCCAGCATTTT. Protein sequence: CASSLASSNQPQHF.

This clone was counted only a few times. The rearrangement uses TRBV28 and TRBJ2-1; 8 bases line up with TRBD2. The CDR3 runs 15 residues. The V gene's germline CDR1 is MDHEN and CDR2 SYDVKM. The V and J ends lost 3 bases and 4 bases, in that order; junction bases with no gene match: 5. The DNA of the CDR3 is TGTGCCAGCAGTTTCTACGGGAGGGTGTACAATGAGCAGTTCTTC. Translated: CASSFYGRVYNEQFF.

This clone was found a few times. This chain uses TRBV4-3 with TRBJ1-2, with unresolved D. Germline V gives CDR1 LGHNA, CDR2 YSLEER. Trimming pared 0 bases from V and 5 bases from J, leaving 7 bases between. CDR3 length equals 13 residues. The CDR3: CASSQERKYGYTF. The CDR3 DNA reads TGCGCCAGCAGCCAAGAACGGAAGTATGGCTACACCTTC.

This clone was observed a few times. CDR3 loop: CASSARLGQGNYGYTF. CDR3 nucleotides: TGTGCCAGCAGCGCCAGACTCGGACAGGGAAACTATGGCTACACCTTC. The gene calls are TRBV9 and TRBJ1-2, with 8 bases matching TRBD1. Germline CDR1 reads SGDLS; CDR2 reads YYNGEE. This CDR3 is 16 amino acids long. V shed 3 bases and J 2 bases; nucleotides not matched to a gene: 9.

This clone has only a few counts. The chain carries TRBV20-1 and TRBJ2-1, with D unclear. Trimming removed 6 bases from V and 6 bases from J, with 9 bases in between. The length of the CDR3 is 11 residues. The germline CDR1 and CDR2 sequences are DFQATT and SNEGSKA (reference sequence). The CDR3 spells CSAGGVNEQFF. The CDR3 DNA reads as TGCAGTGCGGGCGGAGTCAATGAGCAGTTCTTC.

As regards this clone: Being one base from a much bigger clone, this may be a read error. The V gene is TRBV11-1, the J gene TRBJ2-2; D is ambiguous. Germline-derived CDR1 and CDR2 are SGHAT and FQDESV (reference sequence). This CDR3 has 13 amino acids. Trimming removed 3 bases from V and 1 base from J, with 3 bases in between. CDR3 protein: CASSFWNTGELFF. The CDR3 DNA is TGTGCCAGCAGCTTTTGGAACACCGGGGAGCTGTTTTTT.